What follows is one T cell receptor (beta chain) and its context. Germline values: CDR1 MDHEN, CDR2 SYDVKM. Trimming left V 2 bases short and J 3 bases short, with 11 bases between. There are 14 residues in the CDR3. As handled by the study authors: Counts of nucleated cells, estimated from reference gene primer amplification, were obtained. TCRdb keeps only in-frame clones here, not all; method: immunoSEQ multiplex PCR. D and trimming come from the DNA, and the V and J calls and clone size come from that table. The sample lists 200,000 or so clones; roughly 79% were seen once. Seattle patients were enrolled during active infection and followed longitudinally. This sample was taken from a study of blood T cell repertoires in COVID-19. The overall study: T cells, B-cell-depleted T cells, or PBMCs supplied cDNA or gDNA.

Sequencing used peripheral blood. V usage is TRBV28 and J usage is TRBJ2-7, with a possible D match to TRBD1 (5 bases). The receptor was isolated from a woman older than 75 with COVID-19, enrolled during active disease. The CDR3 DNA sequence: TGTGCCAGCAGTTTAGCTGCAGGGATCTACGAGCAGTACTTC. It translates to CASSLAAGIYEQYF.